This TCR beta chain was sequenced during a study of radiation and T cells in renal cell carcinoma. Time point defined: blood 4 weeks post-SBRT, at nephrectomy. Treatment: 15 Gy SBRT to primary tumor, nephrectomy 4 weeks later. CDR3 length: 17 amino acids. TCRdb's table, derived via immunoSEQ multiplex PCR, lists solely in-frame clones and lacks some. The sample lists approximately 31,000 clones, about 84% occurring once. The starting material was blood, obtained from a patient whose treatment included radiotherapy and nephrectomy. The chain carries TRBV21-1 and TRBJ2-7. TRBV21-1 is recorded as a pseudogene. The sequence was collected from a man in his 60s with renal cell carcinoma. The CDR3 is CASSKENAGVLVHEQYF. CDR3 nucleotides: TGTGCCAGCAGCAAAGAAAATGCAGGAGTTTTAGTCCACGAGCAGTACTTC.